The 2 T cell receptor beta chains listed next were all sequenced from one sample in a study of T cells after yellow fever vaccination. Each CDR3 protein gets one entry after TCRdb re-called the 5' RACE reads with MiXCR. The sample lists approximately 340,000 distinct CDR3 sequences, 8.7% seen once, with roughly 18% in the top ten. The sample in question was PBMCs, obtained on the day of the first yellow fever vaccination. The source is a man aged 18-30 years who received the YFV17D yellow fever vaccine.

J is TRBJ2-2 and V is TRBV7-9, with TRBD1 matching over 8 bases. Trimming took 3 bases from V and 7 from J; bases not matched to a gene: 4. The CDR3 runs 14 residues. The germline CDR1 and CDR2 sequences are SEHNR and FQNEAQ (reference sequence). The chain's CDR3 is CASSFAGGRGELFF. CDR3 nucleotide sequence: TGTGCCAGCAGCTTCGCAGGGGGCCGCGGGGAGCTGTTTTTT.

This clonotype was seen only a few times. The J gene is TRBJ2-7, the V gene TRBV28; 8 bases map to TRBD1. Trimming at V came to 5 bases and at J to 12 bases, leaving 9 bases not matched to a gene. Germline lookup yields CDR1 MDHEN and CDR2 SYDVKM. The CDR3 runs 12 residues. The CDR3 region has the DNA TGTGCCAGCAGTGGACAGGGTCGCCTCGGGTACGTC. It is translated as CASSGQGRLGYV.